These 9 T cell receptor beta chains share one sample of origin, sequenced in a study of blood T cell repertoires in COVID-19. Profiling relied on immunoSEQ multiplex PCR, and the TCRdb table lists in-frame clones only, not all of them. This sample yields a few hundred thousand clones, of which more than 80% are seen a single time; around 3% belongs to the top ten. The sample was peripheral blood. These receptors all stem from a woman aged 25 to 45 with COVID-19, enrolled during active disease.

V gene TRBV27 combines with J gene TRBJ2-5; 9 nucleotides align to TRBD2. Trimming at V came to 0 bases and at J to 5 bases, leaving 10 bases not matched to a gene. CDR1 and CDR2 from the germline V gene are MNHEY and SMNVEV (reference sequence). This CDR3 comprises 17 residues. The CDR3 region is CASSLSGVAGVVETQYF. The CDR3 region has the DNA TGTGCCAGCAGTTTATCGGGGGTAGCGGGAGTTGTGGAGACCCAGTACTTC.

V and J are TRBV11-2 and TRBJ2-1; D remains ambiguous. Germline CDR1 and CDR2: SGHAT and FQNNGV. This CDR3 is built from 14 residues. V lost 5 bases, J lost 3 bases, and 11 bases lay in between. As DNA, the CDR3 is TGTGCCAGCAGCCCCTTTTCCTACTACAATGAGCAGTTCTTC. This sequence encodes CASSPFSYYNEQFF. The variable domain in full, with the rest retrieved from reference TRBV11-2 and TRBJ2-1, is EAGVAQSPRYKIIEKRQSVAFWCNPISGHATLYWYQQILGQGPKLLIQFQNNGVVDDSQLPKDRFSAERLKGVDSTLKIQPAKLEDSAVYLCASSPFSYYNEQFFGPGTRLTVL.

The rearrangement joins TRBV7-8 to TRBJ2-7, with TRBD2 matching over 9 bases. CDR1 and CDR2 (germline): SGHVS, FQNEAQ. J gave up 3 bases and V 4 bases, and 4 bases lay outside the gene matches. This CDR3 comprises 14 residues. The CDR3: CASSWGAGGYEQYF. The CDR3 nucleotides read TGTGCCAGCAGCTGGGGAGCGGGGGGCTACGAGCAGTACTTC.

This clone was counted once. This chain uses TRBV5-1 with TRBJ2-6; D ambiguous. Germline CDR1 reads SGHRS; CDR2 reads YFSETQ. This CDR3 spans 15 amino acids. Trimming took off 6 bases at V and 2 bases at J, with 12 bases between the two ends. CDR3 residues: CASTLGSTGANVLTF. CDR3 DNA: TGCGCCAGCACACTCGGTTCGACTGGGGCCAACGTCCTGACTTTC.

The chain is built from TRBV15 and TRBJ1-4; 7 bases align to TRBD1. The CDR3 has 17 amino acids. The V and J ends lost 3 bases and 3 bases, in that order; junction bases with no gene match: 10. Germline V gene sequence: CDR1 LNHNV, CDR2 YYDKDF (reference sequence). Here the CDR3 DNA reads TGTGCCACCAGCAGCAGACAGGGACTCTTCTCTAATGAAAAACTGTTTTTT. Its protein is CATSSRQGLFSNEKLFF.

The chain is built from TRBV6-5 and TRBJ2-7, with 8 bases identical to TRBD1. Per the germline V gene, CDR1 is MNHEY and CDR2 is SVGAGI. This CDR3 has 14 amino acids. With 5 bases clipped from V and 4 bases from J, the junction kept 7 bases outside the gene matches. CDR3 nucleotides: TGTGCCAGCAGTCGTGACAGGGGCGGGTACGAGCAGTACGTC. Translation: CASSRDRGGYEQYV.

The V call is TRBV2, the J call TRBJ2-7, with D possibly being TRBD2 (6 bases). V lost 6 bases and J lost 2, with 17 bases in between. The CDR3 sequence is 15 residues long. Germline loops: CDR1 SNHLY, CDR2 FYNNEI. CDR3 protein: CASSEWPGLTYEQYV. CDR3 sequence (DNA): TGTGCCAGCAGCGAATGGCCGGGACTGACCTACGAGCAGTACGTC.

The chain recombines TRBV2 with TRBJ2-5, with D possibly matching TRBD1 (6 bases). Germline loops: CDR1 SNHLY, CDR2 FYNNEI. Trimming took 5 bases from V and 5 from J, leaving 15 bases between them. This CDR3 has 14 amino acids. In DNA form, the CDR3 reads TGTGCCAGCAGTCCCCGACAGGAGAAGGAGACCCAGTACTTC. Translated: CASSPRQEKETQYF.

CDR3 protein: CASSYAGSNQPQHF. The CDR3 DNA sequence: TGTGCCAGCAGTTACGCGGGGAGCAATCAGCCCCAGCATTTT. The rearrangement uses TRBV6-2 or TRBV6-3 and TRBJ1-5; D not certain. The CDR3 is 14 residues long. Trimming shortened V by 2 bases and J by 1 base, and 6 bases separated the two germline ends. Germline V gene lookup returns CDR1 MNHEY and CDR2 SVGEGT.